This TCR beta chain was found in a study of blood T cell repertoires in COVID-19. Study-level information: The cDNA or gDNA used as material had been derived from T cells, B-cell-depleted T cells, or PBMCs.

In assigning cohorts, the study relied on participant-reported clinical history. The germline gives CDR1 SGDLS, CDR2 YYNGEE. This CDR3 comprises 14 residues. V was cut by 1 base and J by 1 base, with 8 bases left in between. Per the original data handling: Cell counts per sample came from amplifying reference gene primers. Clones were read by immunoSEQ multiplex PCR, and TCRdb kept only the in-frame ones, dropping some. The V and J calls and clone size come from that table; D and trimming were worked out from the DNA. The sample holds about 230,000 clones, over 75% seen once. The chain uses TRBV9 and TRBJ1-1; D not resolved. This sequence originates from a woman aged 30 to 39 who had been exposed to COVID-19. Sequenced material: PBMCs or T cells enriched from blood (not recorded which). The CDR3, as DNA: TGTGCCAGCAGCGTAATTTCCTGGAACACTGAAGCTTTCTTT. Protein product: CASSVISWNTEAFF.